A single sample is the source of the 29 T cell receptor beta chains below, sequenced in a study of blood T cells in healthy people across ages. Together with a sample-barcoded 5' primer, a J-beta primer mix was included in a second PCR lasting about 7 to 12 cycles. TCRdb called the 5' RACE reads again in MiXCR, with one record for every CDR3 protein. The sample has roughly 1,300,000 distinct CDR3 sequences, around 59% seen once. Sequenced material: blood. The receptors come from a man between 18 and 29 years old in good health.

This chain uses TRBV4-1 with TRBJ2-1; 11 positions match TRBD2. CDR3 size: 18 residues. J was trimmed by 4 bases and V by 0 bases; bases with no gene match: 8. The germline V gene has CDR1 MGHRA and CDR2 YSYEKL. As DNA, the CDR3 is TGCGCCAGCAGCCAAGATCTAGGTCGACTAGCGGGGTACAATGAGCAGTTCTTC. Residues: CASSQDLGRLAGYNEQFF.

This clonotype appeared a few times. The CDR3 DNA reads as TGCAGCGTTGAAATACTAGTGGGGGGGCTCAGCACAGATACGCAGTATTTT. Its translation is CSVEILVGGLSTDTQYF. This sequence joins TRBV29-1 and TRBJ2-3, with a weak D call TRBD2 (7 bases). The V end lost 2 bases, the J end lost 0 bases, and 18 bases lay between the germline ends. Germline values: CDR1 SQVTM, CDR2 ANQGSEA. This CDR3 spans 17 amino acids.

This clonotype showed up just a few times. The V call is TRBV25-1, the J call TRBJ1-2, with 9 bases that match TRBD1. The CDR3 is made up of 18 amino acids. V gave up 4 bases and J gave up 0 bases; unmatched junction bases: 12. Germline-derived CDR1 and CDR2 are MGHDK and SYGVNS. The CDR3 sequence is CASSGGRGQGTTNYGYTF. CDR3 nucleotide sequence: TGTGCCAGCAGTGGAGGGCGGGGACAGGGCACCACTAACTATGGCTACACCTTC.

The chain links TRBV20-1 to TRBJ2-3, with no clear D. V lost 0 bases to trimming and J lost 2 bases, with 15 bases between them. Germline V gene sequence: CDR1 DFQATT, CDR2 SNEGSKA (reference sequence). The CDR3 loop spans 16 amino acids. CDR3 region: CSARDGTATPTDTQYF. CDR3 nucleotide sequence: TGCAGTGCTAGAGATGGCACAGCAACCCCCACAGATACGCAGTATTTT.

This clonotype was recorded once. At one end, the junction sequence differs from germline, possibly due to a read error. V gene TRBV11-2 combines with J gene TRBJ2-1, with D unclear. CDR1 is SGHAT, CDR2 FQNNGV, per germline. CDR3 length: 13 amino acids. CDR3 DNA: TGTGCCAGCAGCTTAGATCACCTCAATGGGCAGTTCTTC. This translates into CASSLDHLNGQFF.

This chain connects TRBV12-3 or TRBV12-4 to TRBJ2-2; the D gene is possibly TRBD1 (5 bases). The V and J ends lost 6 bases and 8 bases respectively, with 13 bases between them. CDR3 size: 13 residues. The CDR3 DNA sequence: TGTGCCAGCAGAGAGACTCGGACAGGGGAGCTGTTTTTT. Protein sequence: CASRETRTGELFF.

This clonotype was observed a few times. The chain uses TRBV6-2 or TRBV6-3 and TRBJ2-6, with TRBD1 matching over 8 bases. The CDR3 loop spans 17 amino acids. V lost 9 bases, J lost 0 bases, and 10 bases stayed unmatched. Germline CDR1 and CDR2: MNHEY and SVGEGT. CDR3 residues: CASRDRRRNSGANVLTF. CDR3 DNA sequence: TGTGCCAGTCGGGACAGGAGGCGGAACTCTGGGGCCAACGTCCTGACTTTC.

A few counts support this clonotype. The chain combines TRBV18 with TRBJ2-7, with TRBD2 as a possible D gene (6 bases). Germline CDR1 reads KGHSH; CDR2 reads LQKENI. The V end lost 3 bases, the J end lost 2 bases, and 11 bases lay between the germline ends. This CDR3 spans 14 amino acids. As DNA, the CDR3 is TGTGCCAGCTCACCCCGGACTACTACCTACGAGCAGTACTTC. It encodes CASSPRTTTYEQYF.

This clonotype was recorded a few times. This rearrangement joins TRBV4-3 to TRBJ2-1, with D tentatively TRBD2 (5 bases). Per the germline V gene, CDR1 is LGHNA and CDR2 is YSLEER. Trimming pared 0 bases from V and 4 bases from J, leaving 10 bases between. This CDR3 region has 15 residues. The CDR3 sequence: CASSQDVGVYNEQFF. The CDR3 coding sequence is TGCGCCAGCAGCCAAGATGTCGGGGTTTACAATGAGCAGTTCTTC.

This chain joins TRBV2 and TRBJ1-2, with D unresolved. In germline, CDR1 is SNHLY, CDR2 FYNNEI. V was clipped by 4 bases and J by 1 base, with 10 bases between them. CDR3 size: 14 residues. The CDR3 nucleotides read TGTGCCAGCAGTGCACCGGAGATTAACTATGGCTACACCTTC. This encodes CASSAPEINYGYTF.

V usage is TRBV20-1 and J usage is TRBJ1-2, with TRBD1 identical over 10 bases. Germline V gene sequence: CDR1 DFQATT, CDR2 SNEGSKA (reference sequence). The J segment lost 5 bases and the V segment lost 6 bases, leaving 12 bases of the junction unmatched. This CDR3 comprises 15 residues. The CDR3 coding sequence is TGCAGTGCGTATACCGGGACAGGGGAAAATTATGGCTACACCTTC. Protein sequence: CSAYTGTGENYGYTF.

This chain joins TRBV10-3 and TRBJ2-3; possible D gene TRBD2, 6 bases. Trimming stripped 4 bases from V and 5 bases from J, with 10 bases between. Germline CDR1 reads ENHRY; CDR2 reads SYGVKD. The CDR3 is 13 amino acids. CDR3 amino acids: CAISGAGGDTQYF. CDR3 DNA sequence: TGTGCCATCAGTGGAGCGGGCGGAGATACGCAGTATTTT.

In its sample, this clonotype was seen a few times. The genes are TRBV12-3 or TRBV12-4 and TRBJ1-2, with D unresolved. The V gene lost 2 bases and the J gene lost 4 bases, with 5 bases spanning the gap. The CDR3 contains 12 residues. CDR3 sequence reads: CASSLSPYGYTF. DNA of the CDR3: TGTGCCAGCAGTTTATCTCCCTATGGCTACACCTTC.

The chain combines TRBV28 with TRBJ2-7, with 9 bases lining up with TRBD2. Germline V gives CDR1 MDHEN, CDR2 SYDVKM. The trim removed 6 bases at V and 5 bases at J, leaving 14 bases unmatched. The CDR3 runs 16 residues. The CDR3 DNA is TGTGCCAGCAGAGGGGACATCGGGACTAGCCCCGACGAGCAGTACTTC. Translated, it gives CASRGDIGTSPDEQYF.

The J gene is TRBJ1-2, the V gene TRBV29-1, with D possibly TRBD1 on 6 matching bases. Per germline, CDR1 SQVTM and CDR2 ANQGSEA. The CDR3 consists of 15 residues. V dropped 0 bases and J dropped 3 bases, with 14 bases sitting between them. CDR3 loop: CSVEDLTGSYYGYTF. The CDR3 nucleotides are TGCAGCGTTGAAGATCTAACAGGGAGCTACTATGGCTACACCTTC.

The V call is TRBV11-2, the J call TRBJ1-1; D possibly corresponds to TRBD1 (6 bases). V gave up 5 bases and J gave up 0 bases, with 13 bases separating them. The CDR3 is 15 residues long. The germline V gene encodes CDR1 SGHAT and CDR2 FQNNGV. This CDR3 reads CASSIMGHMNTEAFF. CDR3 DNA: TGTGCCAGCAGCATCATGGGACACATGAACACTGAAGCTTTCTTT.

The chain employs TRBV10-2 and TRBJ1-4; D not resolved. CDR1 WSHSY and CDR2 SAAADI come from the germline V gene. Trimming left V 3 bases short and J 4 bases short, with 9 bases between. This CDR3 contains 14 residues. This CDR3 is CASSDLDLNEKLFF. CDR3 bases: TGCGCCAGCAGTGACTTGGACCTTAATGAAAAACTGTTTTTT.

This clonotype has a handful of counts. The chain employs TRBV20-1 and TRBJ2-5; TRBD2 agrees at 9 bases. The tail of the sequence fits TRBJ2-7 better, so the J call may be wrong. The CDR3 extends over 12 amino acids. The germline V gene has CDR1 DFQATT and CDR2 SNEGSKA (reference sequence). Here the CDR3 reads CSAATSGYEQYF. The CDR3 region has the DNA TGCAGTGCTGCGACTAGCGGTTACGAGCAGTACTTC.

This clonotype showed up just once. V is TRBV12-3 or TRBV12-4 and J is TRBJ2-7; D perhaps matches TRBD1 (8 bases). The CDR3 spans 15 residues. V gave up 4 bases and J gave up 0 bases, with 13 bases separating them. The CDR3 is CASSSQGGTSYEQYF. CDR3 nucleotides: TGTGCCAGCAGTTCACAGGGGGGGACCTCCTACGAGCAGTACTTC.

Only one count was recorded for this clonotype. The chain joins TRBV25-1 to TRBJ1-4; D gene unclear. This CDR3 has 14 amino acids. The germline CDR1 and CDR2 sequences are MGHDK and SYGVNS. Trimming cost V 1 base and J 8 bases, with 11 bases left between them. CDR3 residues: CASSESGVWEKLFF. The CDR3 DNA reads TGTGCCAGCAGTGAATCCGGGGTGTGGGAAAAACTGTTTTTT.

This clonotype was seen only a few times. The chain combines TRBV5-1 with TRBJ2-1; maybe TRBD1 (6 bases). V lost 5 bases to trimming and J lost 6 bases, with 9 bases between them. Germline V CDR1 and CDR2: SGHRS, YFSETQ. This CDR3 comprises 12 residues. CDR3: CASSRDINEQFF. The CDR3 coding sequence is TGCGCCAGCAGTAGGGACATCAATGAGCAGTTCTTC. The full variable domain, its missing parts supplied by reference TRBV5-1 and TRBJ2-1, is KAGVTQTPRYLIKTRGQQVTLSCSPISGHRSVSWYQQTPGQGLQFLFEYFSETQRNKGNFPGRFSGRQFSNSRSEMNVSTLELGDSALYLCASSRDINEQFFGPGTRLTVL.

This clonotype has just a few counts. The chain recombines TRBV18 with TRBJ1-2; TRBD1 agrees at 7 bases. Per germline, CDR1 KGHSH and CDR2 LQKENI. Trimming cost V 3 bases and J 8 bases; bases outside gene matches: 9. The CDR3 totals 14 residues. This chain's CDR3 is CASSPSDRTSGYTF. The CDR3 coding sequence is TGTGCCAGCTCACCCTCGGACAGGACCTCCGGCTACACCTTC.

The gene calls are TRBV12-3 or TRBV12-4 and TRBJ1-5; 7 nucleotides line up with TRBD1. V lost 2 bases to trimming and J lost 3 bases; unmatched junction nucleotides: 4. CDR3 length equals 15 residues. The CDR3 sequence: CASSLNRGYNQPQHF. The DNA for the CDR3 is TGTGCCAGCAGTTTAAACAGGGGATACAATCAGCCCCAGCATTTT.

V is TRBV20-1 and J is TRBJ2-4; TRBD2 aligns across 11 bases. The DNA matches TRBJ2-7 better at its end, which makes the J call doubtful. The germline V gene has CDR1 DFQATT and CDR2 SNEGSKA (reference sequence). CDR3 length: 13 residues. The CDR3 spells CSSLTSGINEQYF. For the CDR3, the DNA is TGCAGTTCCTTGACTAGCGGGATAAACGAGCAGTACTTC.

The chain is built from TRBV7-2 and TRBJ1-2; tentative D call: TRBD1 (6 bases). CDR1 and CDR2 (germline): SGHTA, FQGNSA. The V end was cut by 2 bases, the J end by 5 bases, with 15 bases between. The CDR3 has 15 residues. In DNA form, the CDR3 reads TGTGCCAGCAGCTTAAGTTCCTCAGGGGTGTATGGCTACACCTTC. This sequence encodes CASSLSSSGVYGYTF. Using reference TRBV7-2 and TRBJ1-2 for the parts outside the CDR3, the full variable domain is GAGVSQSPSNKVTEKGKDVELRCDPISGHTALYWYRQSLGQGLEFLIYFQGNSAPDKSGLPSDRFSAERTGGSVSTLTIQRTQQEDSAVYLCASSLSSSGVYGYTFGSGTRLTVV.

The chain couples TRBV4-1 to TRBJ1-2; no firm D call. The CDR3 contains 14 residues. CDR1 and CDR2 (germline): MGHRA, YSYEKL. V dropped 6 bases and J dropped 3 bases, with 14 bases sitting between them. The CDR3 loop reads CASRRILGDYGYTF. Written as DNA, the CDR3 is TGCGCCAGCAGGCGAATTCTGGGAGACTATGGCTACACCTTC.

The CDR3 DNA reads as TGCGCCAGCAAACTTTGGACAGGGGGACAATATAATTCACCCCTCCACTTT. Its protein product is CASKLWTGGQYNSPLHF. V gene TRBV4-1 combines with J gene TRBJ1-6; TRBD1 matches 10 bases. CDR3 length: 17 residues. CDR1 is MGHRA and CDR2 is YSYEKL in the germline V gene. Unmatched junction bases numbered 10, after V lost 7 bases and J lost 4 bases.

CDR3 sequence (DNA): TGTGCCAGCAGCGTTTTGGCAGATGGCTACACCTTC. Translated, it gives CASSVLADGYTF. The rearrangement links TRBV9 to TRBJ1-2; no definite D call. With 2 bases removed from V and 6 bases from J, the gap between germline ends came to 8 bases. The CDR3 length is 12 residues. CDR1 and CDR2 from the germline V gene are SGDLS and YYNGEE.

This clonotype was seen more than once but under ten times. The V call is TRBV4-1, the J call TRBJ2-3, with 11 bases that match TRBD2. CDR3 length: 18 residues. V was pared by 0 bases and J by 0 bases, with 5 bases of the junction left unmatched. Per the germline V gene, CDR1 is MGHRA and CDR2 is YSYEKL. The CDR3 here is CASSQDATSGTSTDTQYF. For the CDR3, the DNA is TGCGCCAGCAGCCAAGATGCGACTAGCGGGACAAGCACAGATACGCAGTATTTT.